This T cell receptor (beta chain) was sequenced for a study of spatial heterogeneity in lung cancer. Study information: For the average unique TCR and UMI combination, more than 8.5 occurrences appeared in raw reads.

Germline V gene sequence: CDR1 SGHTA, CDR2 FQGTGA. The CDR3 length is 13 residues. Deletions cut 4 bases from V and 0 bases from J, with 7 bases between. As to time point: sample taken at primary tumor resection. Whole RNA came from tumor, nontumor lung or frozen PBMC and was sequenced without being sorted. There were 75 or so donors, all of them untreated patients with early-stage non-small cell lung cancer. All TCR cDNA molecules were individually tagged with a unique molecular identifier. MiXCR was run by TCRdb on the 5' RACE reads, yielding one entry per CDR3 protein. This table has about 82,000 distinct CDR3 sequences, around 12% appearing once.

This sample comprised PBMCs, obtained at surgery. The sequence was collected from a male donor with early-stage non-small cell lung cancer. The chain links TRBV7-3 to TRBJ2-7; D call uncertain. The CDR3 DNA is TGTGCCAGCAGCTCGACACCCTCCTACGAGCAGTACTTC. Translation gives CASSSTPSYEQYF.